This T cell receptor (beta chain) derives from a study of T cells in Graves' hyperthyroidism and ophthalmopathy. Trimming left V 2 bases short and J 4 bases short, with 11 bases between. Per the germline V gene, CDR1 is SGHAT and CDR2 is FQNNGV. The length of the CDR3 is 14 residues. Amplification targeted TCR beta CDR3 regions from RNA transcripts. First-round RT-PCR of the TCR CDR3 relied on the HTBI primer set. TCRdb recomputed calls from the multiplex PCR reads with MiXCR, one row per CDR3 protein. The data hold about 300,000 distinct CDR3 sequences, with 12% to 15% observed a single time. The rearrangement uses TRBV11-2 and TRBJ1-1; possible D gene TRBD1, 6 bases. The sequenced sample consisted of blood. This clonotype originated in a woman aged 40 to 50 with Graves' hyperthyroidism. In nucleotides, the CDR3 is TGTGCCAGCAGCTTAAACAGGGTCGGCACTGAAGCTTTCTTT. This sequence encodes CASSLNRVGTEAFF.